The 26 T cell receptor beta chains given below trace back to one sample, sequenced in a study of graft-versus-host responses after intestinal transplantation. Their antigens remain unidentified. The repertoire was sequenced with immunoSEQ multiplex PCR; TCRdb's copy has only in-frame clones and lacks some. The top ten hold around 0.16% of the sample, which has approximately 120,000 clones, roughly nine tenths seen once. The sequences come from unstimulated CD4+ T cells sorted from spleen or lymph node cells, collected before intestinal transplant. All receptors derive from a human donor who received an intestinal transplant.

The CDR3 loop is CASSHIIKSTDTQYF. The CDR3 DNA sequence: TGTGCCAGCAGCCACATAATTAAGAGCACAGATACGCAGTATTTT. The chain joins TRBV11-2 to TRBJ2-3; D gene uncertain. This CDR3 region has 15 residues. From germline, CDR1 is SGHAT and CDR2 FQNNGV. Trimming pared 5 bases from V and 0 bases from J, leaving 12 bases between. Full variable domain (outside the CDR3, taken from reference TRBV11-2 and TRBJ2-3): EAGVAQSPRYKIIEKRQSVAFWCNPISGHATLYWYQQILGQGPKLLIQFQNNGVVDDSQLPKDRFSAERLKGVDSTLKIQPAKLEDSAVYLCASSHIIKSTDTQYFGPGTRLTVL.

The chain is built from TRBV5-1 and TRBJ1-1; 8 nucleotides line up with TRBD1. The length of the CDR3 is 16 residues. Germline assignment: CDR1 SGHRS and CDR2 YFSETQ. The V and J ends lost 4 bases and 4 bases, in that order; junction bases with no gene match: 12. The CDR3 region has the DNA TGCGCCAGCAGCCTTGTTGCAGGGGGCTTGGGCACTGAAGCTTTCTTT. Translating it yields CASSLVAGGLGTEAFF.

The chain combines TRBV5-1 with TRBJ2-2; 9 bases map to TRBD2. V gave up 0 bases and J gave up 4 bases; unmatched junction bases: 4. Germline V gene data show CDR1 as SGHRS and CDR2 as YFSETQ. The CDR3 runs 16 residues. The CDR3: CASSLEAAGGTGELFF. CDR3 coding DNA: TGCGCCAGCAGCTTGGAGGCAGCGGGGGGCACCGGGGAGCTGTTTTTT.

This chain links TRBV25-1 with TRBJ2-7, with no clear D. V shed 0 bases and J shed 4 bases, with 1 base lying between them. There are 11 residues in the CDR3. The germline gives CDR1 MGHDK, CDR2 SYGVNS. The CDR3 protein is CASSEYYEQYF. DNA for the CDR3: TGTGCCAGCAGTGAATATTACGAGCAGTACTTC.

The rearrangement links TRBV7-2 to TRBJ2-5; 8 bases map to TRBD1. Losses at the gene ends were 5 bases for V and 4 bases for J; bases not matched to a gene: 3. Germline CDR1 and CDR2: SGHTA and FQGNSA. The CDR3 is made up of 13 amino acids. The CDR3 protein is CASSPQGGETQYF. As DNA, the CDR3 is TGTGCCAGCAGCCCACAGGGGGGAGAGACCCAGTACTTC. Full variable domain (rest looked up from reference TRBV7-2 and TRBJ2-5): GAGVSQSPSNKVTEKGKDVELRCDPISGHTALYWYRQSLGQGLEFLIYFQGNSAPDKSGLPSDRFSAERTGGSVSTLTIQRTQQEDSAVYLCASSPQGGETQYFGPGTRLLVL.

This clone was detected only once. The V gene is TRBV5-1, the J gene TRBJ1-2, with a tentative D call TRBD1 (6 bases). CDR3 length: 13 amino acids. Germline V gene data show CDR1 as SGHRS and CDR2 as YFSETQ. V was clipped by 0 bases and J by 8 bases, with 11 bases between them. CDR3 sequence: CASSLEQGEGYTF. The CDR3, as DNA: TGCGCCAGCAGCTTGGAACAGGGTGAAGGCTACACCTTC.

The chain links TRBV5-8 to TRBJ1-1; D call uncertain. The CDR3 loop spans 13 amino acids. Trimming cost V 5 bases and J 8 bases, with 16 bases left between them. From germline, CDR1 is SGHTS and CDR2 YDEGEE. The CDR3 bases are TGTGCCAGCAGTTTTGGACGCCTAAGAGAAGCTTTCTTT. This gives the protein CASSFGRLREAFF.

The CDR3 loop is CASRTEGPSSYNSPLHF. DNA of the CDR3: TGCGCCAGCAGAACTGAGGGGCCTAGCTCCTATAATTCACCCCTCCACTTT. The gene calls are TRBV5-1 and TRBJ1-6, with D possibly TRBD1 on 5 matching bases. The CDR3 is made up of 17 amino acids. V was cut by 5 bases and J by 0 bases, with 15 bases left in between. Germline assignment: CDR1 SGHRS and CDR2 YFSETQ.

This clone has only one observation. V usage is TRBV11-2 and J usage is TRBJ2-3; no clear D gene. Germline loops: CDR1 SGHAT, CDR2 FQNNGV. CDR3 length: 16 residues. V lost 2 bases and J lost 6, with 18 bases in between. CDR3 DNA: TGTGCCAGCAGCTTAACTGGCTATCTCTTGAGCGATACGCAGTATTTT. The encoded protein is CASSLTGYLLSDTQYF.

This chain joins TRBV19 and TRBJ2-3; 8 nucleotides agree with TRBD1. Losses at the gene ends were 8 bases for V and 5 bases for J; bases not matched to a gene: 9. The V gene's germline CDR1 is LNHDA and CDR2 SQIVND (reference sequence). This CDR3 contains 14 residues. The CDR3 loop reads CASGRTGWRDTQYF. CDR3 bases: TGTGCCAGTGGAAGGACAGGGTGGAGAGATACGCAGTATTTT.

The J gene is TRBJ2-1, the V gene TRBV11-3; D is possibly TRBD2 (6 bases). The ends were cut back, 2 bases at V and 5 bases at J, with 7 bases in the middle. The CDR3 runs 13 residues. The germline V gene has CDR1 SGHNT and CDR2 YENEEA. CDR3 nucleotides: TGTGCCAGCAGCTTATCGGGAGACAATGAGCAGTTCTTC. Translation: CASSLSGDNEQFF.

The DNA for the CDR3 is TGTGCCTGGAGTGGGAGGACAGGGGGATATAGCAATCAGCCCCAGCATTTT. This gives the protein CAWSGRTGGYSNQPQHF. The chain has TRBV30 and TRBJ1-5; 10 positions agree with TRBD1. V shed 1 base and J 0 bases; nucleotides not matched to a gene: 6. Germline assignment: CDR1 GTSNPN and CDR2 SVGIG (reference sequence). This CDR3 region has 17 residues. Complete variable domain (other parts from reference TRBV30 and TRBJ1-5): SQTIHQWPATLVQPVGSPLSLECTVEGTSNPNLYWYRQAAGRGLQLLFYSVGIGQISSEVPQNLSASRPQDRQFILSSKKLLLSDSGFYLCAWSGRTGGYSNQPQHFGDGTRLSIL.

The chain recombines TRBV6-1 with TRBJ1-2; D might be TRBD1 (6 bases). V dropped 6 bases and J dropped 4 bases, with 12 bases sitting between them. CDR1 is MNHNS and CDR2 is SASEGT in the germline V gene. CDR3 length: 13 amino acids. The CDR3: CASSQQGFYGYTF. CDR3 bases: TGTGCCAGCAGCCAACAGGGCTTCTATGGCTACACCTTC.

The rearrangement joins TRBV19 to TRBJ2-5, with unresolved D. Trimming removed 4 bases from V and 3 bases from J, with 12 bases in between. The germline gives CDR1 LNHDA, CDR2 SQIVND (reference sequence). The length of the CDR3 is 14 residues. CDR3 sequence reads: CASSSGSSKETQYF. In nucleotides, the CDR3 is TGTGCCAGTAGTAGCGGTTCCAGTAAAGAGACCCAGTACTTC.

This chain links TRBV15 with TRBJ1-1; no clear D gene. Trimming left V 2 bases short and J 7 bases short, with 11 bases between. CDR3 length: 13 residues. CDR1 and CDR2 from the germline V gene are LNHNV and YYDKDF (reference sequence). DNA of the CDR3: TGTGCCACCAGCAGACCTGGACCTGTTGAAGCTTTCTTT. Translation: CATSRPGPVEAFF.

The table lists this clone with a count of one. This chain uses TRBV5-1 with TRBJ1-3; 8 bases fit TRBD1. The CDR3 consists of 15 residues. Trimming removed 0 bases from V and 4 bases from J; junction bases left unmatched: 3. Germline CDR1 reads SGHRS; CDR2 reads YFSETQ. In DNA, the CDR3 is TGCGCCAGCAGCTTGGGCTGGACAGGGGGAAACACCATATATTTT. Its protein is CASSLGWTGGNTIYF.

This rearrangement joins TRBV6-5 to TRBJ2-1; D might be TRBD1 or TRBD2, each matching 5 bases. The CDR3 has 13 amino acids. The germline V gene encodes CDR1 MNHEY and CDR2 SVGAGI. V was trimmed by 6 bases and J by 6 bases, leaving 12 bases between them. Here the CDR3 DNA reads TGTGCCAGCAGGTACACTAGGGGCAATGAGCAGTTCTTC. It encodes CASRYTRGNEQFF.

This chain links TRBV6-1 with TRBJ1-1, with D possibly being TRBD1 (5 bases). The V gene lost 6 bases and the J gene lost 0 bases, with 14 bases spanning the gap. Germline lookup yields CDR1 MNHNS and CDR2 SASEGT. This CDR3 has 15 residues. The CDR3 DNA reads TGTGCCAGCAGCTGGGAGGAGGGACTGAACACTGAAGCTTTCTTT. It encodes CASSWEEGLNTEAFF.

The rearrangement links TRBV2 to TRBJ2-1, with D perhaps being TRBD1 or TRBD2 (6 bases each). The CDR3 has 15 amino acids. Trimming left V 6 bases short and J 5 bases short, with 17 bases between. Germline V gene lookup returns CDR1 SNHLY and CDR2 FYNNEI. CDR3 sequence reads: CASSVGGQVHNEQFF. CDR3 sequence (DNA): TGTGCCAGCAGCGTAGGGGGGCAGGTCCACAATGAGCAGTTCTTC.

This sequence joins TRBV7-7 and TRBJ2-1; D assignment may be TRBD1 or TRBD2 (5 bases each). V was clipped by 5 bases and J by 7 bases, with 12 bases between them. This CDR3 comprises 13 residues. The germline V gene encodes CDR1 SSHAT and CDR2 FNYEAQ (reference sequence). This CDR3 reads CASSPQGANEQFF. The DNA of the CDR3 is TGTGCCAGCAGCCCCCAGGGAGCGAATGAGCAGTTCTTC. The full variable domain, completed using reference TRBV7-7 and TRBJ2-1, is GAGVSQSPRYKVTKRGQDVTLRCDPISSHATLYWYQQALGQGPEFLTYFNYEAQPDKSGLPSDRFSAERPEGSISTLTIQRTEQRDSAMYRCASSPQGANEQFFGPGTRLTVL.

V and J are TRBV6-1 and TRBJ1-2, with TRBD1 identical over 8 bases. Trimming at V came to 5 bases and at J to 10 bases, leaving 12 bases not matched to a gene. This CDR3 has 14 amino acids. Looked up from germline, CDR1 is MNHNS and CDR2 is SASEGT. CDR3 residues: CASSLRGQDKNYTF. The DNA of the CDR3 is TGTGCCAGCAGTTTGCGGGGACAGGACAAAAACTACACCTTC.

The chain links TRBV11-2 to TRBJ2-7; possible D gene TRBD1, 5 bases. The length of the CDR3 is 15 residues. The V end was cut by 7 bases, the J end by 3 bases, with 19 bases between. CDR1 and CDR2 (germline): SGHAT, FQNNGV. CDR3 in amino acids: CASTLGQGTYYEQYF. In DNA form, the CDR3 reads TGTGCCAGCACCCTTGGCCAGGGTACATACTACGAGCAGTACTTC.

The sample holds one count of this clone. The chain couples TRBV5-8 to TRBJ2-7, with D unresolved. The germline CDR1 and CDR2 sequences are SGHTS and YDEGEE. The ends were cut back, 7 bases at V and 4 bases at J, with 6 bases in the middle. This CDR3 comprises 10 residues. This CDR3 reads CASSVYEQYF. In DNA, the CDR3 is TGTGCCAGCTCCGTATACGAGCAGTACTTC.

CDR3 DNA: TGTGCCAGCTCACCCCGGGACAGGGGGGCTGAAGCTTTCTTT. Protein product: CASSPRDRGAEAFF. The J gene is TRBJ1-1, the V gene TRBV18; 11 nucleotides align to TRBD1. This CDR3 contains 14 residues. With 3 bases clipped from V and 6 bases from J, the junction kept 3 bases outside the gene matches. In germline, CDR1 is KGHSH, CDR2 LQKENI.

This clone was counted once. The gene calls are TRBV5-1 and TRBJ1-6; D gene unclear. V lost 0 bases to trimming and J lost 5 bases, with 12 bases between them. The germline CDR1 and CDR2 sequences are SGHRS and YFSETQ. This CDR3 region has 16 residues. DNA of the CDR3: TGCGCCAGCAGCTTGGGATCGGTTCAGGATAATTCACCCCTCCACTTT. This encodes CASSLGSVQDNSPLHF.

The V call is TRBV6-5, the J call TRBJ2-7; perhaps TRBD2 as D (6 bases). The CDR3 extends over 13 amino acids. V was pared by 7 bases and J by 2 bases, with 12 bases between. Germline CDR1 is MNHEY and CDR2 is SVGAGI. Here the CDR3 DNA reads TGTGCCAGCACCCAGCGCGGGGCCTACGAGCAGTACTTC. The encoded protein is CASTQRGAYEQYF.